The entry below describes one T cell receptor beta chain. The target of this receptor is not known. Base qualities are not recorded, but no much larger clone differs from it by a single base. To be included, a participant needed at least one PBMC sample from before ART initiation plus at least two post-ART samples. All participants with HIV were treated in the United States of America. Cryopreserved samples of about 0.95-10 million PBMC were thawed and washed before DNA extraction. At the time of the earliest PBMC sample, participants with HIV were aged between roughly 20 and 54 years. PBMC samples from each participant spanned 1-4 timepoints before ART initiation and 2-8 timepoints after ART initiation, with a median of 7 samples. For every participant, serial HIV viral load, CD4+ T-cell count, ART history and demographic data were obtained. Genomic DNA was extracted from unsorted PBMC with a Qiagen kit on a QIAcube, processed in batches of 12 samples.

This entry belongs to a study of long-term antiretroviral therapy in people with HIV (dated by TCRdb to the early 2020s). Background on the whole study: The earliest samples were collected approximately a decade before the 2015 WHO recommendation for immediate ART, a period when ART was typically delayed until CD4 counts fell. This retrospective serial study examined whether starting ART and sustained HIV suppression were associated with changes in the composition and diversity of the TRB repertoire in peripheral blood. The cohort contributed about 190 cryopreserved PBMC samples from 30 adults with confirmed HIV infection, collected serially over a mean of approximately 6 years (range 1-12). Among the 25 to 35 participants with HIV, eleven were female. No cross-contamination during QIAcube processing turned up in test extractions that ran a monoclonal T-cell line alongside 33 polyclonal samples. What the work shows at the level of the full study, not this receptor alone: Because pre-ART samples had limited cell numbers, unsorted PBMC were profiled rather than sorted CD4+ and CD8+ T cells. Samples dated from the mid-2000s to the late 2010s, and the ART regimens used may be less effective than current ones. Narrower CDR3 length ranges were observed in HIV repertoires than in controls, and an antigen-experienced repertoire with only a slight naive shift after ART was suggested by the network structure. Inferences about post-ART repertoire changes were limited because no data were available on ART adherence, viral resistance or therapy changes. Expanded TRB clones identified before ART initiation dominated the repertoire across all time points, though the dominance fluctuated and decreased in many PLHIV after ART. Because PBMC availability was limited, only the TCR beta chain was sequenced, with no alpha chain pairing. Starting ART was linked to a significant rise in TRB diversity, yet even after long-term ART the diversity remained significantly lower than in transplant donor controls.

The immunoSEQ hsTCRB v3.0 assay was used at survey level resolution to sequence the TRB variable region. TRB sequencing targeted a depth of about 35,000-50,000 T-cell genomes per sample. TRB libraries were pooled and sequenced on an Illumina MiSeq using a v3 150-cycle kit. The original methods were these. Repertoire analysis was performed in R inside a reproducible Nextflow workflow that covered QC, data transformation and analysis. LymphoSeq2, an R package for exploring AIRR-Seq data, was used to implement custom analyses. After excluding a few samples that yielded fewer than 5000 total TRB sequences, 150 to 200 HIV repertoires remained for analysis. Among the 170 to 200 retained HIV repertoires, about 60 were collected before ART initiation and approximately 130 were collected after ART initiation. Each repertoire was downsampled to 5000 TRB nucleotide sequences, and summary statistics were averaged across 100 downsampling iterations. TRB sequences were retained for analysis only if CDR3 regions of at least seven amino acids were present. Diversity was measured with a Shannon entropy-derived clonality score and the Gini coefficient. In the repertoire networks, any two of the top 5000 CDR3 amino acid sequences were connected whenever the two sequences differed by an edit distance of one. GLIPH2 predicted antigen specificity groups and MHC restriction for TRB CDR3 amino acid sequences. To flag known CMV, EBV, HIV or tissue antigen associations, CDR3 amino acid sequences were matched against VDJdb and McPAS-TCR. Pre-ART, post-ART and control groups were compared with Wilcoxon signed-rank tests and Holm-Bonferroni correction. Not all clones reach the TCRdb copy of this immuneACCESS table, which keeps in-frame sequences only. Checked studies attribute under half of the gap to unresolved V genes and leave the rest unexplained. The DNA was the basis for D and trimming; V, J and clone size are from that table. The sample table shows 30,000 to 40,000 clones, and roughly 76% are seen once. Over 5% of the sample belongs to the ten largest clones.

The cysteine opens and the phenylalanine closes a CDR3 of 14 amino acids. CDR3 DNA only is kept here, 42 bases in frame from base 1. CDR1 LGHNA and CDR2 YNFKEQ are derived from the germline V gene. Between the V and J ends, shortened by 3 bases and 4 bases respectively, the junction contains 10 bases. Source: unsorted PBMCs, taken 1.5 years after starting antiretroviral therapy. The chain was built from TRBV4-2 and TRBJ2-1, and TRBD1 may be the D gene, going by 5 matching bases. The TCR sequence derives from a man younger than 35 with HIV. The DNA reads TGTGCCAGCAGCCAGAGGCAGGGTTACAATGAGCAGTTCTTC. The translation is CASSQRQGYNEQFF.